Listed here is a single T cell receptor (beta chain). No conserved phenylalanine or tryptophan is present at the end of the CDR3, so a read error is the likely explanation. With 2 bases removed from V and 5 bases from J, the gap between germline ends came to 24 bases. The CDR3 sequence is 18 residues long. CDR1 and CDR2 (germline): KGHSH, LQKENI. The entry originates in a study of Graves' ophthalmopathy and Graves' hyperthyroidism. RNA served as the template for amplifying TCR beta CDR3 regions. First-round RT-PCR used HTBI primers; second-round multiplex PCR followed. TCRdb re-derived calls from the multiplex PCR reads in MiXCR, one entry per CDR3 protein. The sample yields about 480,000 distinct CDR3 sequences, 13% to 15% seen once.

The sequencing sample was made of blood. The receptor was derived from a woman in her twenties or thirties with Graves' ophthalmopathy. The chain carries TRBV18 and TRBJ2-5, with D perhaps matching TRBD1 (6 bases). CDR3 DNA: TGTGCCAGCTCACCAACCCCACAGGGTCTGGCGCAAGGGGAGACCCAGTACCTC. Encoded protein: CASSPTPQGLAQGETQYL.